One sample yielded the 28 T cell receptor beta chains listed below, sequenced in a study of blood T cell repertoires in COVID-19. TCRdb keeps only in-frame clones here, not all; method: immunoSEQ multiplex PCR. The repertoire holds roughly 340,000 clones, with more than 70% as singletons. Sample: peripheral blood. The receptor set was obtained from a woman aged 70 to 79 with COVID-19, enrolled during active disease.

For the CDR3, the DNA is TGCGCCAGCAGTGCGGGACAGGGAAGCAATCAGCCCCAGCATTTT. Its translation is CASSAGQGSNQPQHF. This chain links TRBV5-1 with TRBJ1-5; 9 bases line up with TRBD1. V shed 5 bases, J shed 1 base, and the junction held 4 bases outside the gene matches. In germline, CDR1 is SGHRS, CDR2 YFSETQ. CDR3 length: 15 amino acids.

The chain recombines TRBV6-1 with TRBJ1-2; D perhaps matches TRBD1 (5 bases). The CDR3 is made up of 13 amino acids. Germline assignment: CDR1 MNHNS and CDR2 SASEGT. With 3 bases removed from V and 3 bases from J, the gap between germline ends came to 8 bases. CDR3 coding DNA: TGTGCCAGCAGTGATTACAGGCACTATGGCTACACCTTC. Translating gives CASSDYRHYGYTF.

This chain links TRBV29-1 with TRBJ1-2; 7 bases fit TRBD1. This CDR3 has 13 residues. Germline CDR1 is SQVTM and CDR2 is ANQGSEA. V shed 2 bases and J 2 bases; nucleotides not matched to a gene: 2. In DNA, the CDR3 is TGCAGCGTTGAAAGACAGGGAAACTATGGCTACACCTTC. Its protein product is CSVERQGNYGYTF.

At least ten counts were recorded for this clone. Additional DNA sequences in this sample encode the identical CDR3. The chain uses TRBV29-1 and TRBJ1-3; D gene unclear. The V end was cut by 7 bases, the J end by 0 bases, with 7 bases between. CDR1 is SQVTM and CDR2 is ANQGSEA in the germline V gene. CDR3 size: 12 residues. The CDR3 loop is CSGLVSGNTIYF. The DNA for the CDR3 is TGCAGCGGATTAGTCTCTGGAAACACCATATATTTT.

The gene calls are TRBV7-9 and TRBJ1-2; 12 bases are shared with TRBD1. The CDR3 is 15 residues long. The germline gives CDR1 SEHNR, CDR2 FQNEAQ (reference sequence). V shed 4 bases, J shed 8 bases, and the junction held 8 bases outside the gene matches. CDR3 residues: CASSWMGQGARGYTF. The CDR3 bases are TGTGCCAGCAGCTGGATGGGACAGGGGGCGCGGGGCTACACCTTC.

The chain recombines TRBV5-1 with TRBJ1-2; the match to TRBD1 covers 8 bases. Germline trimming cut 4 bases from V and 4 bases from J; bases unmatched to any gene: 9. Germline V gene sequence: CDR1 SGHRS, CDR2 YFSETQ. The CDR3 has 15 residues. The DNA of the CDR3 is TGCGCCAGCAGCCCGGACAGGGAAGGAACCTATGGCTACACCTTC. It translates to CASSPDREGTYGYTF.

The chain's CDR3 is CASTPGLATREQYF. CDR3 nucleotides: TGTGCCAGCACCCCGGGACTAGCGACTCGAGAGCAGTACTTC. V is TRBV6-6 and J is TRBJ2-7; 10 nucleotides line up with TRBD2. The J segment lost 7 bases and the V segment lost 7 bases, leaving 10 bases of the junction unmatched. CDR1 is MNHNY and CDR2 is SVGAGI in the germline V gene (reference sequence). CDR3 length: 14 amino acids.

V gene TRBV4-2 combines with J gene TRBJ2-1; 10 bases match TRBD2. Germline-derived CDR1 and CDR2 are LGHNA and YNFKEQ. The CDR3 sequence is 19 residues long. V lost 0 bases, J lost 2 bases, and 10 bases stayed unmatched. The DNA of the CDR3 is TGTGCCAGCAGCCAAGATTATGGTAGCGGGGGGCCTACCTACAATGAGCAGTTCTTC. Translating it yields CASSQDYGSGGPTYNEQFF.

The chain has TRBV18 and TRBJ1-3; D might be TRBD1 (5 bases). The CDR3 covers 15 residues. Trimming took 3 bases from V and 9 from J, leaving 18 bases between them. From germline, CDR1 is KGHSH and CDR2 LQKENI. CDR3 sequence reads: CASSPITGGVFTIYF. CDR3 DNA sequence: TGTGCCAGCTCACCGATAACGGGGGGAGTTTTCACCATATATTTT.

The chain links TRBV24-1 to TRBJ1-2; D call uncertain. The germline V gene has CDR1 KGHDR and CDR2 SFDVKD. The CDR3 is made up of 13 amino acids. Trimming shortened V by 3 bases and J by 8 bases, and 12 bases separated the two germline ends. The CDR3 nucleotides are TGTGCCACCAGTGATACCTCAGGTTCAGGCTACACCTTC. Translation gives CATSDTSGSGYTF.

This chain links TRBV2 with TRBJ1-2; D gene unclear. Germline CDR1 and CDR2: SNHLY and FYNNEI. The CDR3 runs to 14 residues. V was trimmed by 4 bases and J by 2 bases, leaving 11 bases between them. The CDR3 sequence: CASSVTGSNYGYTF. In nucleotides, the CDR3 is TGTGCCAGCAGTGTTACGGGTTCGAACTATGGCTACACCTTC.

This sequence joins TRBV19 and TRBJ1-2; 7 positions match TRBD1. The germline V gene encodes CDR1 LNHDA and CDR2 SQIVND (reference sequence). The CDR3 spans 16 residues. V dropped 0 bases and J dropped 3; count of bases not matched to a gene: 7. The CDR3 spells CASSIEEGGEDYGYTF. DNA for the CDR3: TGTGCCAGTAGTATAGAGGAAGGGGGCGAGGACTATGGCTACACCTTC.

The chain has TRBV20-1 and TRBJ1-1, with D possibly matching TRBD1 (5 bases). Germline CDR1 reads DFQATT; CDR2 reads SNEGSKA (reference sequence). The CDR3 loop spans 13 amino acids. V dropped 3 bases and J dropped 4 bases, with 12 bases sitting between them. CDR3 nucleotide sequence: TGCAGTGCTAGTTACAGGACGACCACTGAAGCTTTCTTT. Encoded protein: CSASYRTTTEAFF.

CDR3 sequence: CSAGILGDGYTF. The CDR3 bases are TGCAGCGCCGGAATCCTCGGGGATGGCTACACCTTC. This chain joins TRBV29-1 and TRBJ1-2; D is uncertain. The germline CDR1 and CDR2 sequences are SQVTM and ANQGSEA. The CDR3 runs 12 residues. The ends were cut back, 7 bases at V and 6 bases at J, with 15 bases in the middle.

The genes are TRBV7-2 and TRBJ2-7; 9 bases are a match to TRBD1. CDR1 and CDR2 (germline): SGHTA, FQGNSA. This CDR3 contains 14 residues. V lost 4 bases and J lost 3; bases outside the gene matches: 4. The chain's CDR3 is CASSSSTGGYEQYF. In nucleotides, the CDR3 is TGTGCCAGCAGCTCCTCGACAGGGGGCTACGAGCAGTACTTC.

CDR3 residues: CASGPQTGAFEQYF. CDR3 bases: TGTGCTAGTGGACCCCAGACAGGGGCCTTCGAGCAGTACTTC. The chain couples TRBV12-5 to TRBJ2-7; 8 bases map to TRBD1. This CDR3 has 14 residues. The trim removed 6 bases at V and 6 bases at J, leaving 10 bases unmatched. The germline gives CDR1 LGHNT, CDR2 FRNRAP.

V usage is TRBV23-1 and J usage is TRBJ1-2, with D possibly matching TRBD1 (6 bases). TRBV23-1 is labeled an ORF, and its function is uncertain. The V end was cut by 0 bases, the J end by 4 bases, with 12 bases between. The CDR3 has 15 amino acids. CDR3 in DNA: TGCGCCAGCAGTCAATCGAAGACAGGACCCTATGGCTACACCTTC. It yields the protein CASSQSKTGPYGYTF.

V and J are TRBV6-5 and TRBJ1-1; D is undetermined. Trimming removed 6 bases at V and 0 bases at J, with 8 bases between. This CDR3 contains 13 residues. CDR1 and CDR2 from the germline V gene are MNHEY and SVGAGI. The CDR3 DNA is TGTGCCAGCAGCCCCGGGATGAACACTGAAGCTTTCTTT. It encodes CASSPGMNTEAFF.

The chain links TRBV12-3 or TRBV12-4 to TRBJ2-7; 12 bases are a match to TRBD2. After removal of 8 bases from V and 7 bases from J, the junction contained 6 bases not matched to a gene. CDR3 length equals 13 residues. CDR3 residues: CASGLAGGEEQYF. DNA of the CDR3: TGTGCCAGCGGTCTAGCGGGGGGGGAAGAGCAGTACTTC.

This rearrangement joins TRBV10-2 to TRBJ2-7; 7 positions match TRBD2. Losses at the gene ends were 7 bases for V and 3 bases for J; bases not matched to a gene: 3. The CDR3 sequence is 12 residues long. Per the germline V gene, CDR1 is WSHSY and CDR2 is SAAADI. Here the CDR3 reads CASTRGDYEQYF. CDR3 DNA sequence: TGCGCCAGCACCCGGGGGGACTACGAGCAGTACTTC.

This clone showed up just once. The chain recombines TRBV9 with TRBJ2-3; 10 bases line up with TRBD2. Trimming removed 3 bases from V and 5 bases from J; junction bases left unmatched: 6. The CDR3 is 15 residues long. The germline V gene has CDR1 SGDLS and CDR2 YYNGEE. In nucleotides, the CDR3 is TGTGCCAGCAGCGGAATAATAGCGGGGGGAGATACGCAGTATTTT. Its translation is CASSGIIAGGDTQYF.

This chain connects TRBV7-9 to TRBJ1-5; D perhaps matches TRBD1 (6 bases). The CDR3 runs 19 residues. The germline V gene has CDR1 SEHNR and CDR2 FQNEAQ (reference sequence). Trimming shortened V by 5 bases and J by 4 bases, and 27 bases separated the two germline ends. The CDR3 region is CASSPGLFYGTQGNQPQHF. The CDR3 region has the DNA TGTGCCAGCAGCCCCGGGCTTTTTTACGGGACACAAGGAAATCAGCCCCAGCATTTT.

The chain carries TRBV7-9 and TRBJ1-1, with 7 bases matching TRBD1. The V and J ends lost 10 bases and 4 bases, in that order; junction bases with no gene match: 6. The CDR3 contains 12 residues. The germline V gene has CDR1 SEHNR and CDR2 FQNEAQ (reference sequence). CDR3: CATGTVSTEAFF. The CDR3 bases are TGTGCCACCGGGACAGTTTCCACTGAAGCTTTCTTT.

J is TRBJ1-1 and V is TRBV4-3; D unclear. The CDR3 extends over 13 amino acids. V was clipped by 4 bases and J by 1 base, with 7 bases between them. The germline V gene encodes CDR1 LGHNA and CDR2 YSLEER. CDR3 nucleotides: TGCGCCAGCAGCCGGGCACCGAACACTGAAGCTTTCTTT. Protein: CASSRAPNTEAFF.

J is TRBJ1-4 and V is TRBV3-1 (or the pseudogene TRBV3-2); TRBD1 matches at 8 bases. CDR3 length equals 13 residues. V lost 10 bases to trimming and J lost 5 bases; unmatched junction nucleotides: 6. From germline, CDR1 is LGHDT and CDR2 YNNKEL (reference sequence). Here the CDR3 reads CATRQGNNEKLFF. CDR3 nucleotide sequence: TGTGCCACCAGACAGGGGAACAATGAAAAACTGTTTTTT.

This chain uses TRBV2 with TRBJ1-2; D uncertain. Germline V gene sequence: CDR1 SNHLY, CDR2 FYNNEI. The CDR3 length is 13 residues. V lost 8 bases and J 2 bases, leaving 12 bases between the germline ends. CDR3 nucleotide sequence: TGTGCCAGCGACCTGCGGGGAAACTATGGCTACACCTTC. This gives the protein CASDLRGNYGYTF.

The V gene is TRBV5-1, the J gene TRBJ1-2, with a weak D call TRBD1 (5 bases). The V gene's germline CDR1 is SGHRS and CDR2 YFSETQ. The CDR3 is made up of 15 amino acids. V was shortened by 0 bases and J by 2 bases, with 11 bases between the two germline ends. The CDR3 loop is CASSLDGQGNYGYTF. The CDR3 DNA reads as TGCGCCAGCAGCTTGGATGGTCAGGGCAACTATGGCTACACCTTC. Combining the CDR3 with reference TRBV5-1 and TRBJ1-2 gives the whole variable domain KAGVTQTPRYLIKTRGQQVTLSCSPISGHRSVSWYQQTPGQGLQFLFEYFSETQRNKGNFPGRFSGRQFSNSRSEMNVSTLELGDSALYLCASSLDGQGNYGYTFGSGTRLTVV.

The gene calls are TRBV19 and TRBJ1-4, with D perhaps TRBD1 (5 bases). Germline V gene sequence: CDR1 LNHDA, CDR2 SQIVND (reference sequence). The CDR3 is 18 residues long. Between the trimmed V and J ends, which lost 6 bases and 2 bases, there was a span of 22 bases. The CDR3 nucleotides are TGTGCCAGTAGGCCAATCGCCGGGGGGATCAACACTAATGAAAAACTGTTTTTT. Protein product: CASRPIAGGINTNEKLFF.